This T cell receptor (beta chain) was found in a study of T cell responses to AZD1222 COVID-19 vaccine. Germline CDR1 and CDR2: LNHDA and SQIVND (reference sequence). Deletions cut 6 bases from V and 4 bases from J, with 15 bases between. The CDR3 has 14 amino acids. TCRdb keeps only in-frame clones here, not all; method: immunoSEQ multiplex PCR. Counted here are around 140,000 clones, roughly 90% occurring once; the ten biggest clones make up approximately 3%. Whole-study results and caveats: Targeting of unmutated variant regions was reportedly seen in nearly half of spike-specific TCRs. After two AZD1222 doses, spike-specific TCR breadth and depth rose versus day 0. CD4 TCRs associated with vaccination spanned spike, dominating at 160-218 and 743-854. There were repertoire samples only from the period after the peak T cell response.

Concerning this clone: No antigen is known for it.

This TCR derives from an adult in good health. Sequenced material: peripheral blood, taken on day 0 of AZD1222 vaccination. The chain links TRBV19 to TRBJ1-1; D unclear. CDR3 sequence (DNA): TGTGCCAGTAGGGTGGGAGGCTATGGCACTGAAGCTTTCTTT. This encodes CASRVGGYGTEAFF. The full variable domain, its missing parts supplied by reference TRBV19 and TRBJ1-1, is DGGITQSPKYLFRKEGQNVTLSCEQNLNHDAMYWYRQDPGQGLRLIYYSQIVNDFQKGDIAEGYSVSREKKESFPLTVTSAQKNPTAFYLCASRVGGYGTEAFFGQGTRLTVV.